The source of this T cell receptor beta chain is a study of molecular identifiers for immune sequencing clone quantification. Each CDR3 protein gets one entry after TCRdb re-called the PCR reads with MiXCR. The sample has approximately 590,000 distinct CDR3 sequences, over 25% seen once; the top ten hold 0.7% to 0.95%. Naive CD8 libraries came from about 19,000 to 1,100,000 sorted cells with 10%, 30% or 50% RNA. Sequencing was carried out using naive CD8+ T cells from blood, with Jurkat cell RNA spiked in. Subset in this sample: FACS-sorted CD8+CD4-CCR7+CD45RA+ naive T cells. This sequence was found in a human donor in good health. Some libraries in this study had Jurkat cell RNA spiked in.

Written as DNA, the CDR3 is TGTGCCAGCAGTTTATGGGCTAGCGGGAGCCACGAGCAGTACTTC. Translating gives CASSLWASGSHEQYF. This chain connects TRBV27 to TRBJ2-7, with 10 bases fitting TRBD2. Germline CDR1 MNHEY, CDR2 SMNVEV (reference sequence). The CDR3 extends over 15 amino acids. The V segment lost 1 base and the J segment 5 bases; nucleotides outside the gene matches: 5.